These 2 T cell receptor beta chains came from one sample sequenced in a study of glioma-infiltrating T cells listed by TCRdb under 2016. Instrument used: Illumina MiSeq. The iRepertoire nested amplicon-rescue multiplex PCR (arm-PCR) platform was used to amplify TCR alpha and beta CDR3 regions from RNA. Using fastp at Q25 and MiXCR, TCRdb reprocessed the public reads and kept productive beta chains. For every CDR3 protein sequence, its rows merge into one entry that carries the most common genes and DNA. The sample records approximately 93,000 distinct CDR3 sequences, roughly 37% of which are singletons. The leading ten clones occupy 35% to 45% of the sample. Sample: glioma tissue, nonneoplastic brain tissue, or PBMCs (not recorded which). These receptor sequences come from a human donor with low-grade glioma or glioblastoma, undergoing nonglioma brain surgery, or in good health (not recorded which).

Only one count was recorded for this clonotype. A read error may explain this, as a much larger clone is one base away. The V gene is TRBV7-9, the J gene TRBJ2-1, with 8 bases lining up with TRBD2. CDR3 length: 14 residues. CDR1 and CDR2 from the germline V gene are SEHNR and FQNEAQ (reference sequence). The CDR3 DNA reads TGTACCAGCAGCTTAAACCTAGCGGGCAATGAGCAGTTCTTC. Translation: CTSSLNLAGNEQFF.

This clonotype appeared many times. This chain links TRBV27 with TRBJ1-2; D is uncertain. CDR1 is MNHEY and CDR2 is SMNVEV in the germline V gene (reference sequence). The CDR3 extends over 14 amino acids. The ends were cut back, 7 bases at V and 8 bases at J, with 20 bases in the middle. The CDR3 is CASKFLVSEGGYTF. The CDR3 coding sequence is TGTGCCAGCAAATTTTTGGTGTCTGAGGGCGGCTACACCTTC.